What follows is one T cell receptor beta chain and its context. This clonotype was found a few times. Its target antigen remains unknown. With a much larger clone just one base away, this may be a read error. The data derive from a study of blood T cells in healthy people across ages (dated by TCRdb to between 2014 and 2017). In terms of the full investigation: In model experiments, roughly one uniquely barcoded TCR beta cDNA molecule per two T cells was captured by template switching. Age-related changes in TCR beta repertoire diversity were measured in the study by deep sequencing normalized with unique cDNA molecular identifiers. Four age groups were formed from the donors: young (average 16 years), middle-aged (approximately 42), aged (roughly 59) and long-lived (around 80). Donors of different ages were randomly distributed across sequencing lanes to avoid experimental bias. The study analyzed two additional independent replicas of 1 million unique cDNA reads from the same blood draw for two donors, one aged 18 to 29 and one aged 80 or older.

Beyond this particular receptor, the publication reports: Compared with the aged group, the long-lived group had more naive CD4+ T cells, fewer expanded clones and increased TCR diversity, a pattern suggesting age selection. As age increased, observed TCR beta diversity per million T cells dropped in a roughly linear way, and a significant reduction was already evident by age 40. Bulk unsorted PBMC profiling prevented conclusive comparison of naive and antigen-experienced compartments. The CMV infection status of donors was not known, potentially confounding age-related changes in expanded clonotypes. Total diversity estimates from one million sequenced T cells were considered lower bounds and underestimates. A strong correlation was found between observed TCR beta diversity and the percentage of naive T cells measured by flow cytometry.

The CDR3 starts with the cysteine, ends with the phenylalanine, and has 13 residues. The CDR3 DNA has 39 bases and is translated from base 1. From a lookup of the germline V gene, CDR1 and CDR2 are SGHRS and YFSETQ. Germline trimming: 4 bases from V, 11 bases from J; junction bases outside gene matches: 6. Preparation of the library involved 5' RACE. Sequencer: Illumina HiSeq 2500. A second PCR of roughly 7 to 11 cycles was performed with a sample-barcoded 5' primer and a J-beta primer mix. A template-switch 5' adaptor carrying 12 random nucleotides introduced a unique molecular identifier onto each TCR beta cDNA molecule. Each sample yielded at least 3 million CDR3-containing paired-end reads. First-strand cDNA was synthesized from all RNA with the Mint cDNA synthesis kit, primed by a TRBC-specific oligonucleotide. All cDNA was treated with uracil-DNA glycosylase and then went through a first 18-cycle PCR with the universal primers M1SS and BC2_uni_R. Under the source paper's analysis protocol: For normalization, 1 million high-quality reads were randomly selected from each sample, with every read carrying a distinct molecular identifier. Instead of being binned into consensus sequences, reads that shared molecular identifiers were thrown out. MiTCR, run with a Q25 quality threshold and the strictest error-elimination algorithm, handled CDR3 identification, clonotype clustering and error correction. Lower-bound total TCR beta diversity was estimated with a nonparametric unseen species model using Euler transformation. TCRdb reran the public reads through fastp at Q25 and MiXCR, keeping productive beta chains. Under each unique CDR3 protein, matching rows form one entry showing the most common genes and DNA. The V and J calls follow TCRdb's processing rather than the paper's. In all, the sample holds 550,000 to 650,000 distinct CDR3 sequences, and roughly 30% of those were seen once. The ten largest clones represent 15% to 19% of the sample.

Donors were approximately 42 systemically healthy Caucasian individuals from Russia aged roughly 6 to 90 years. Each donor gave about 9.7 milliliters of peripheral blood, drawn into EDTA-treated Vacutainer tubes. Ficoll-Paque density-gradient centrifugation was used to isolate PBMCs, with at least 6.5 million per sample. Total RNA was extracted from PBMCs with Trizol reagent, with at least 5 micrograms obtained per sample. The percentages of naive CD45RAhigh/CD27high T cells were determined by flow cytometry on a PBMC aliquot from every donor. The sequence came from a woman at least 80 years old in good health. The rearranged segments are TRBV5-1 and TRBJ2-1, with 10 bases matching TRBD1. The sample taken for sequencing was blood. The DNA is TGCGCCAGCAGCAAGGACAGGGGGGGCCAGCAGTTCTTC. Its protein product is CASSKDRGGQQFF.